A selection of T cell receptor beta chains follows, all from one sample in a study of T cells in Graves' hyperthyroidism and ophthalmopathy. TCRdb redid the calling of the multiplex PCR reads with MiXCR, one entry per CDR3 protein. The sample has a few hundred thousand distinct CDR3 sequences, 46% seen once. The sample taken for sequencing was peripheral blood or thyroid tissue (not recorded which). The receptors here all came from an adult woman with Graves' disease, either hyperthyroidism or ophthalmopathy (not recorded which). The CDR3 runs from the conserved cysteine through the conserved F or W. A D gene is named only where the DNA matches it firmly. Size values are once, few and many counts, or a class for expanded clones, and some rows have none.

abundance,v_gene,d_gene,j_gene,CDR3aa,CDR3nt
-,TRBV24-1,-,TRBJ1-2,CATSGSGGPRYTF,TGTGCCACCAGTGGGTCAGGTGGGCCTCGCTACACCTTC
-,TRBV7-9,TRBD2,TRBJ2-3,CASSPNSGSKTDTQYF,TGTGCCAGCAGCCCCAACAGCGGGAGTAAGACAGATACGCAGTATTTT
-,TRBV6-4,-,TRBJ2-5,CASSEGRPRETQYF,TGTGCCAGCAGTGAGGGGAGGCCCCGGGAGACCCAGTACTTC
many,TRBV9,-,TRBJ1-2,CASSVAGDGGGYTF,TGTGCCAGCAGCGTAGCCGGGGACGGGGGTGGCTACACCTTC
-,TRBV5-1,-,TRBJ1-1,CASSLQTANTEAFF,TGCGCCAGCAGCCTCCAGACAGCTAACACTGAAGCTTTCTTT
once,TRBV4-2,-,TRBJ1-5,CASSLRFVGDEYQPQHF,TGTGCCAGCAGCCTTCGATTTGTAGGGGATGAATATCAGCCCCAGCATTTT
many,TRBV7-3,TRBD1,TRBJ2-5,CASSSETPGTGESETQYF,TGTGCCAGCAGCTCAGAAACGCCGGGAACAGGGGAATCGGAGACCCAGTACTTC
-,TRBV20-1,TRBD1,TRBJ1-1,CSATGGMNTEAFF,TGCAGTGCTACAGGGGGGATGAACACTGAAGCTTTCTTT
few,TRBV5-1,-,TRBJ2-3,CASSLGGGQPQYF,TGCGCCAGCAGCTTGGGCGGGGGACAGCCCCAGTATTTT
-,TRBV5-1,-,TRBJ2-2,CASRRAPSTNTGELFF,TGCGCCAGCAGGCGGGCCCCGAGTACGAACACCGGGGAGCTGTTTTTT
many,TRBV7-9,-,TRBJ2-2,CASSLDPTGELFF,TGTGCCAGCAGCTTAGATCCCACCGGGGAGCTGTTTTTT
few,TRBV6-1,-,TRBJ1-1,CASSEQRTANTEAFF,TGTGCCAGCAGTGAACAGAGGACAGCGAACACTGAAGCTTTCTTT
few,TRBV7-9,-,TRBJ2-1,CASGFVPEQFF,TGTGCCAGCGGGTTTGTTCCTGAGCAGTTCTTC
-,TRBV2,-,TRBJ1-2,CASSAIPSNGGGDAF,TGTGCCAGCAGTGCTATCCCATCAAATGGCGGGGGGGACGCCTTC
few,TRBV2,TRBD1,TRBJ2-2,CASSPGQGIGELFF,TGTGCCAGCAGCCCGGGACAGGGTATCGGGGAGCTGTTTTTT
-,TRBV2,TRBD1,TRBJ1-5,CASMYRGGNQPQHF,TGTGCCAGCATGTACAGGGGCGGCAATCAGCCCCAGCATTTT
-,TRBV2,-,TRBJ1-1,CASTPKKGDNYFTEAFF,TGTGCCAGCACCCCAAAGAAAGGGGACAACTATTTCACTGAAGCTTTCTTT